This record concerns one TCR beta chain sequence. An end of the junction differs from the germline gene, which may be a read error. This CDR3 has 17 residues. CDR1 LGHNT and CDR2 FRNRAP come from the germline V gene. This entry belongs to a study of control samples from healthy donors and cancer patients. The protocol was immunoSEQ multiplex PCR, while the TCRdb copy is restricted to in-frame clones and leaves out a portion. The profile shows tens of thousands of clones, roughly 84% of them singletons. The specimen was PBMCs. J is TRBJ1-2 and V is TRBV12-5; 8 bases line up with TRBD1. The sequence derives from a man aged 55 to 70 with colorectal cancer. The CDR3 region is CASGPDRGRRGNYGCTF. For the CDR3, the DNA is TGTGCTAGTGGACCCGACAGGGGAAGGAGGGGGAACTATGGCTGCACCTTC.